The following is a TCR beta chain sequence with its context. The sample is drawn from a study of shared clonotypes between healthy human individuals. Naive CD8 cells lacked CD45RO, underwent positive selection for CCR7 and left out terminally differentiated effector memory CD45RA+ cells. V lost 4 bases and J lost 9, with 16 bases in between. Germline CDR1 reads SGHTA; CDR2 reads FQGNSA. This CDR3 has 14 amino acids. Generated by immunoSEQ multiplex PCR, the TCRdb table keeps only in-frame clones and is missing some. The repertoire holds about 2.1 million clones, 80% to 95% seen once, with less than 2% in the top ten.

The sequence was collected from a man younger than 30 in good health. Some clones in this sample may be carry-over from other donors' samples. The sequenced sample was naive CD8+ T cells from PBMCs. The rearrangement joins TRBV7-2 to TRBJ2-1; D might be TRBD1 (7 bases). As DNA, the CDR3 is TGTGCCAGCAGCTCCGTCCCCCAGGGGGGTGAGCAGTTCTTC. Amino acid sequence: CASSSVPQGGEQFF.